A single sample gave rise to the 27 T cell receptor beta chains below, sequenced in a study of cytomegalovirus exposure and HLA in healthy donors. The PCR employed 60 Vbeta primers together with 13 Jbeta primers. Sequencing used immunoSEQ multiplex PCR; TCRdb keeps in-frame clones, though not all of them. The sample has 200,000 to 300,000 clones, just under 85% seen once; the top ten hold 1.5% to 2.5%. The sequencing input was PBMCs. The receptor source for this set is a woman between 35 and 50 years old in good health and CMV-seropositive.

The CDR3, as DNA: TGTGCCAGCAGCTTGAGCTCCTATAATTCACCCCTCCACTTT. Its translation is CASSLSSYNSPLHF. The J gene is TRBJ1-6, the V gene TRBV7-2, with D unclear. This CDR3 is built from 14 residues. Trimming took 3 bases from V and 0 from J, leaving 3 bases between them. Germline-derived CDR1 and CDR2 are SGHTA and FQGNSA.

The CDR3 reads CASSLSGAYEQYF. The CDR3 DNA sequence: TGTGCCAGCAGCCTCAGCGGCGCCTACGAGCAGTACTTC. The V and J genes are TRBV28 and TRBJ2-7; D perhaps matches TRBD2 (5 bases). V gave up 6 bases and J gave up 2 bases, with 11 bases separating them. This CDR3 contains 13 residues. The germline CDR1 and CDR2 sequences are MDHEN and SYDVKM.

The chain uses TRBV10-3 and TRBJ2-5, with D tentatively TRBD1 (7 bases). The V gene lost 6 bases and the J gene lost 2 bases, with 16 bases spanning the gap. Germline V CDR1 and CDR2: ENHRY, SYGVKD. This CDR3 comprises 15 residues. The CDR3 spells CAISGGQRPQETQYF. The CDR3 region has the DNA TGTGCCATCAGCGGGGGACAGAGACCACAAGAGACCCAGTACTTC.

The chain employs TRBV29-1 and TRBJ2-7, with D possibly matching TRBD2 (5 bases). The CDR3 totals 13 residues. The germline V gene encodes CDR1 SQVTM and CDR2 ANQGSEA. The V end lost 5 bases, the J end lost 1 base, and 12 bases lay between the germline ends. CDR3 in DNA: TGCAGCGTTTCCCGGGATCTTTCCTACGAGCAGTACTTC. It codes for CSVSRDLSYEQYF.

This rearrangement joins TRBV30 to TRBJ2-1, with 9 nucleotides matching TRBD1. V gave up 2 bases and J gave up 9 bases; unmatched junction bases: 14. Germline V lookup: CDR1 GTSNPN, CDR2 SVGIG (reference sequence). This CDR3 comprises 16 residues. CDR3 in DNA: TGTGCCTGGAGTCCTCCCGGGACAGGGCTTCGAGGTGAGCAGTTCTTC. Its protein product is CAWSPPGTGLRGEQFF.

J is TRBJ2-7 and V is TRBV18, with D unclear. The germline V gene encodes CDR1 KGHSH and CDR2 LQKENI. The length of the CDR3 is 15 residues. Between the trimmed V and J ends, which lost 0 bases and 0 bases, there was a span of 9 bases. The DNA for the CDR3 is TGTGCCAGCTCACCACCGGGCGTTAGCTCCTACGAGCAGTACTTC. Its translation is CASSPPGVSSYEQYF.

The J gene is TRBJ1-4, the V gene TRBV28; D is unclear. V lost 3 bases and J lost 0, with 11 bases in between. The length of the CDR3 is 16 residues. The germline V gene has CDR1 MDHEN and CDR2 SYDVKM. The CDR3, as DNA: TGTGCCAGCAGTTTCCCCGGAGATGCAACTAATGAAAAACTGTTTTTT. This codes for CASSFPGDATNEKLFF.

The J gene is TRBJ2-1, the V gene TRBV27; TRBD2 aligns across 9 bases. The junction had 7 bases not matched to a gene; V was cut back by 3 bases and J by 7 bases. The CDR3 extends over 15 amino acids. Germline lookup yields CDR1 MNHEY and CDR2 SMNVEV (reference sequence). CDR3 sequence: CASSFWLAGSNEQFF. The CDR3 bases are TGTGCCAGCAGTTTCTGGCTAGCGGGATCTAATGAGCAGTTCTTC.

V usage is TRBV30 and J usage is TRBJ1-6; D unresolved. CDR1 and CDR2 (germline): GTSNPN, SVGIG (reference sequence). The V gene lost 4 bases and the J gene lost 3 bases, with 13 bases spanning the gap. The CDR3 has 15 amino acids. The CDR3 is CAWTPLEGYNSPLHF. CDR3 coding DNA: TGTGCCTGGACCCCCCTGGAGGGCTATAATTCACCCCTCCACTTT. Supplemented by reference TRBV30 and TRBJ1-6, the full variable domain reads SQTIHQWPATLVQPVGSPLSLECTVEGTSNPNLYWYRQAAGRGLQLLFYSVGIGQISSEVPQNLSASRPQDRQFILSSKKLLLSDSGFYLCAWTPLEGYNSPLHFGNGTRLTVT.

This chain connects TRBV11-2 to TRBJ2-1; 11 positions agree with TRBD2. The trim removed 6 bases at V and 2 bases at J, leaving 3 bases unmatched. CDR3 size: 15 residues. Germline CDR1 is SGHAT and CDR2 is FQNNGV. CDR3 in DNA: TGTGCCAGCAGTTATAGCGGGAGGGCCTACAATGAGCAGTTCTTC. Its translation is CASSYSGRAYNEQFF. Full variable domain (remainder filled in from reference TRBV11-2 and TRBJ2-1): EAGVAQSPRYKIIEKRQSVAFWCNPISGHATLYWYQQILGQGPKLLIQFQNNGVVDDSQLPKDRFSAERLKGVDSTLKIQPAKLEDSAVYLCASSYSGRAYNEQFFGPGTRLTVL.

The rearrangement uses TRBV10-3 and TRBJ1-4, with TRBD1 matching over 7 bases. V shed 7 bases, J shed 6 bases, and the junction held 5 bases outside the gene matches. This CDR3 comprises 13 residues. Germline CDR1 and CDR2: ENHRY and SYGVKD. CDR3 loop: CAINQGVDEKLFF. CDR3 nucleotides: TGTGCCATCAACCAGGGGGTAGATGAAAAACTGTTTTTT.

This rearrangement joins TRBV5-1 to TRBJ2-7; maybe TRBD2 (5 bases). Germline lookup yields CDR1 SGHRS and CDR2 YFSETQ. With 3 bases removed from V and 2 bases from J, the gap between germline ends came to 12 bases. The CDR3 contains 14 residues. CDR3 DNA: TGCGCCAGCAGCTCGTCGGGATTGGCCTACGAGCAGTACTTC. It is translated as CASSSSGLAYEQYF.

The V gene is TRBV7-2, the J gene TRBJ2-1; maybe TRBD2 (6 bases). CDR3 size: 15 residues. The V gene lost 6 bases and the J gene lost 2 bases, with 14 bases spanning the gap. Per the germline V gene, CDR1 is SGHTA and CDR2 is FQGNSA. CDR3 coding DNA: TGTGCCAGCAGGCCCGGGGTAGCGGCCTACAATGAGCAGTTCTTC. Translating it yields CASRPGVAAYNEQFF.

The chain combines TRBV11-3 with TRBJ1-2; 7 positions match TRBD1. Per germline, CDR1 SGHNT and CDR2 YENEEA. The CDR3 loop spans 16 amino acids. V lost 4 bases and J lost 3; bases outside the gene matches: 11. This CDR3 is CASSSLPGQPDYGYTF. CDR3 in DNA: TGTGCCAGCAGCTCTCTTCCGGGACAGCCTGACTATGGCTACACCTTC.

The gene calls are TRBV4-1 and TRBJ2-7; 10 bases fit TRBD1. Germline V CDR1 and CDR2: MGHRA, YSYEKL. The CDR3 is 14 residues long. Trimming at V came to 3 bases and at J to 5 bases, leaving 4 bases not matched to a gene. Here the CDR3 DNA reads TGCGCCAGCAGCCACGGGACAGGGGACGACGAGCAGTACTTC. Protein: CASSHGTGDDEQYF.

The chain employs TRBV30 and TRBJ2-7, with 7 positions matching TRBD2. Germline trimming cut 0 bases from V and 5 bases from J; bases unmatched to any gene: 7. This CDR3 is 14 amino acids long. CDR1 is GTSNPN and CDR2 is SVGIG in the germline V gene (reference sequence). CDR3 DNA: TGTGCCTGGAGTGTCGGGGGGAGCGGGGACGAGCAGTACTTC. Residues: CAWSVGGSGDEQYF.

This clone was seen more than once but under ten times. For the CDR3, the DNA is TGTGCCAGCAGTTTGCCAGGGTTAGGAGCTTTCTTT. Protein: CASSLPGLGAFF. The chain recombines TRBV28 with TRBJ1-1; TRBD1 is a possible D gene (5 bases). The CDR3 loop spans 12 amino acids. V was cut by 3 bases and J by 10 bases, with 12 bases left in between. Germline loops: CDR1 MDHEN, CDR2 SYDVKM.

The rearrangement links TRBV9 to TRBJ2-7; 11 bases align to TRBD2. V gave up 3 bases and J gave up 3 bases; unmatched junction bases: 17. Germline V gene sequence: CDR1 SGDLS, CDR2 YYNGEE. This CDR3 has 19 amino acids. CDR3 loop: CASSARGGLADPGSYEQYF. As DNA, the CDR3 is TGTGCCAGCAGCGCTAGGGGGGGACTAGCGGATCCGGGAAGCTACGAGCAGTACTTC.

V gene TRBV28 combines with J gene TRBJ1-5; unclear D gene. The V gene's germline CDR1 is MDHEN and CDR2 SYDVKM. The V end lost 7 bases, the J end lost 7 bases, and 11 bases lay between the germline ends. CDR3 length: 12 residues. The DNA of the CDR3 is TGTGCCAGCACCCTGAGGAGCCAGCCCCAGCATTTT. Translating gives CASTLRSQPQHF.

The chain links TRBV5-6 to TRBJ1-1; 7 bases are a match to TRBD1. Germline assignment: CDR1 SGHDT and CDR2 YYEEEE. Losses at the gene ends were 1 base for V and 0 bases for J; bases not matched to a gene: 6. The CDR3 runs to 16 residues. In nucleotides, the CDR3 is TGTGCCAGCAGCTTGACCGCAGGGGGTATGAACACTGAAGCTTTCTTT. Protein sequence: CASSLTAGGMNTEAFF.

This chain's CDR3 is CASSHLAGDTEQFF. The CDR3 bases are TGCGCCAGCAGCCACCTAGCGGGAGACACTGAGCAGTTCTTC. The chain uses TRBV4-3 and TRBJ2-1; 10 nucleotides align to TRBD2. Per the germline V gene, CDR1 is LGHNA and CDR2 is YSLEER. The CDR3 runs 14 residues. V trimming: 3 bases; J trimming: 9 bases; junction bases outside the gene matches: 5.

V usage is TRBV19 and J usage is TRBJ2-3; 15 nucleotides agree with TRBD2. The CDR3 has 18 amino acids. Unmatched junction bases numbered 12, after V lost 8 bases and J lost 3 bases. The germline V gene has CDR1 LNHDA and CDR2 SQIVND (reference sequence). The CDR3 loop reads CASARTSGGVGGTDTQYF. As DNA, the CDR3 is TGTGCCAGTGCAAGGACTAGCGGGGGGGTTGGGGGTACAGATACGCAGTATTTT.

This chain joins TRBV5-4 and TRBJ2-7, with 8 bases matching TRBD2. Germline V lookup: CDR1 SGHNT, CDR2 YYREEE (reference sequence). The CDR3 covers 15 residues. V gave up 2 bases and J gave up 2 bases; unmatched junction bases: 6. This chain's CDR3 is CASSLGSSGPYEQYF. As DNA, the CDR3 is TGTGCCAGCAGCTTAGGATCTAGCGGGCCCTACGAGCAGTACTTC.

CDR3: CSASGGTPLHF. CDR3 DNA: TGCAGTGCTAGTGGCGGGACACCCCTCCACTTT. The gene calls are TRBV20-1 and TRBJ1-6; D is uncertain. The CDR3 contains 11 residues. Trimming took 3 bases from V and 11 from J, leaving 8 bases between them. CDR1 is DFQATT and CDR2 is SNEGSKA in the germline V gene (reference sequence).

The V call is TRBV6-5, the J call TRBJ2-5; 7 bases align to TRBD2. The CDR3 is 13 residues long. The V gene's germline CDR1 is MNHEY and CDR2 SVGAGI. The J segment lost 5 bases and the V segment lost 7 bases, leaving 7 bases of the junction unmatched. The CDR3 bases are TGTGCCAGCACTCCTAACGGGGGGGAGACCCAGTACTTC. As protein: CASTPNGGETQYF.

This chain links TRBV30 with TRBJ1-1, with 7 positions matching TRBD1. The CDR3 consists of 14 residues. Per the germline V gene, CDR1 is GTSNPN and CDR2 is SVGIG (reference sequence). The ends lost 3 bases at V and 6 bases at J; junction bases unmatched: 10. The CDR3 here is CAWRMTGKFPEAFF. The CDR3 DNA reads TGTGCCTGGAGGATGACAGGGAAATTTCCTGAAGCTTTCTTT. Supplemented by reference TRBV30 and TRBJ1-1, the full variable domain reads SQTIHQWPATLVQPVGSPLSLECTVEGTSNPNLYWYRQAAGRGLQLLFYSVGIGQISSEVPQNLSASRPQDRQFILSSKKLLLSDSGFYLCAWRMTGKFPEAFFGQGTRLTVV.

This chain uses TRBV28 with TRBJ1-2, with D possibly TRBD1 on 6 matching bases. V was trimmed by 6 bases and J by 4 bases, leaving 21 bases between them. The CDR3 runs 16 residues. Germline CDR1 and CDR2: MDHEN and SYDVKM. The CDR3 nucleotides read TGTGCCAGCAGCCTAGACCCTGTACAGGGCCTCTATGGCTACACCTTC. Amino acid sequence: CASSLDPVQGLYGYTF.